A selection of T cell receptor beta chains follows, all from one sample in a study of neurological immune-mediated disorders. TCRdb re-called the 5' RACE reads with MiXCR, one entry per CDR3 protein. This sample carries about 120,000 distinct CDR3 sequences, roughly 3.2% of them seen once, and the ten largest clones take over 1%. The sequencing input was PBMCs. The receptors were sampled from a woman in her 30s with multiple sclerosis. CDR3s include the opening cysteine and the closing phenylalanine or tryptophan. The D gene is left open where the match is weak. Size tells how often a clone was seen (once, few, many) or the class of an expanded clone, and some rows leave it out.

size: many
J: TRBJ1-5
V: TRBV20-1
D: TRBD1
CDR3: CSATPRTGGNQPQHF
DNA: TGCAGTGCTACGCCCCGGACAGGGGGAAATCAGCCCCAGCATTTT

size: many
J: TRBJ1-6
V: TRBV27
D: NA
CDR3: CASSTPEQPRSPLHF
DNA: TGTGCCAGCAGCACCCCAGAACAGCCACGATCACCCCTCCACTTT

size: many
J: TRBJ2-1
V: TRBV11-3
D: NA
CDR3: CASSLGRGPGDEQFF
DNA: TGTGCCAGCAGCTTAGGACGCGGCCCTGGGGATGAGCAGTTCTTC

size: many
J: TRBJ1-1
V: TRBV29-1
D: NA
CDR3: CSVVGRGSNTEAFF
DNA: TGCAGCGTTGTTGGCAGGGGATCGAACACTGAAGCTTTCTTT

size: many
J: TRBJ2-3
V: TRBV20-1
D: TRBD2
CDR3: CSTAGTSRNYTQYF
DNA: TGCAGTACTGCCGGGACTAGCCGAAACTATACGCAGTATTTT

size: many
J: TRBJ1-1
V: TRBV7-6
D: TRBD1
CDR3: CASRGWTGPAFF
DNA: TGTGCCAGCAGGGGATGGACAGGGCCAGCTTTCTTT

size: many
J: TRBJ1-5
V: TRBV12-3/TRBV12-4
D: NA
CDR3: CASGGAGQPQHF
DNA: TGTGCCAGCGGCGGGGCGGGTCAGCCCCAGCATTTT

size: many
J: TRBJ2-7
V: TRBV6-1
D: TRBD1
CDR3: CASRETGSSYEQYF
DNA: TGTGCCAGCAGAGAGACAGGGAGTTCCTACGAGCAGTACTTC

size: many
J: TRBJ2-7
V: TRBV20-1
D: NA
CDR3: CSAPRLGQAPEQYF
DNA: TGCAGTGCCCCCAGACTCGGGCAGGCCCCCGAGCAGTACTTC

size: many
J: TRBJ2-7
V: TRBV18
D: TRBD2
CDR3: CASSPDISGSSYEQYF
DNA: TGTGCCAGCTCACCAGACATTAGCGGGAGTTCTTACGAGCAGTACTTC

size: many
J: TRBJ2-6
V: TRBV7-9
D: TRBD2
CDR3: CASSLGAGGGSGANVLTF
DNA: TGTGCCAGCAGCTTAGGGGCAGGTGGCGGGAGTGGGGCCAACGTCCTGACTTTC

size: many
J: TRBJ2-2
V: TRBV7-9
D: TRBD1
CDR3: CASSLQGANTGELFF
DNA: TGTGCCAGCAGCTTACAGGGGGCGAACACCGGGGAGCTGTTTTTT

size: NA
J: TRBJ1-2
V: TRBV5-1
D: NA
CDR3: CASSPHLDSGSRGYTF
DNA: TGCGCCAGCAGCCCCCACTTGGATAGTGGCTCGAGGGGCTACACCTTC

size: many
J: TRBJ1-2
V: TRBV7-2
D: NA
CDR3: CASSAHYRGSYGYTF
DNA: TGTGCCAGCAGCGCCCATTATCGGGGCTCCTATGGCTACACCTTC

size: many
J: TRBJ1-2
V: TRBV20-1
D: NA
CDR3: CSARDLRVMDGYTF
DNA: TGCAGTGCTAGAGATTTGAGGGTCATGGATGGCTACACCTTC

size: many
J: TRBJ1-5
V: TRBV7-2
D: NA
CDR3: CASSFTGIRGNQPQHF
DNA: TGTGCCAGCAGTTTTACAGGGATTAGGGGCAATCAGCCCCAGCATTTT

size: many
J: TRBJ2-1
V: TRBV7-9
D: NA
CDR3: CASSPRQEQFF
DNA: TGTGCCAGCAGCCCCCGACAGGAGCAGTTCTTC

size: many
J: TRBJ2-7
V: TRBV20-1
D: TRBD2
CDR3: CSARLAGGTSVYEQYF
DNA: TGCAGTGCTAGACTAGCGGGGGGCACCTCCGTGTACGAGCAGTACTTC

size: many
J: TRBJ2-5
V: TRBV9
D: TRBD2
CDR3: CASTLAGGHQETQYF
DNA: TGTGCCAGCACCTTAGCGGGGGGGCATCAAGAGACCCAGTACTTC

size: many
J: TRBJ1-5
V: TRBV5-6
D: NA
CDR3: CASSLGIGQPQHF
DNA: TGTGCCAGCAGCTTGGGTATCGGTCAGCCCCAGCATTTT

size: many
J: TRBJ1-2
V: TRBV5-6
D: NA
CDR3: CASSYSIGRRAGGYTF
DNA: TGTGCCAGCAGCTACAGCATAGGCCGCAGGGCTGGCGGCTACACCTTC

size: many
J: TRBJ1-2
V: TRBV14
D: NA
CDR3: CASSQEWAPYGYTF
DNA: TGTGCCAGCAGCCAAGAATGGGCTCCTTATGGCTACACCTTC

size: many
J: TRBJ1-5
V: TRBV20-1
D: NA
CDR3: CSARGHTSNQPQHF
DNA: TGCAGTGCTAGGGGACATACCAGCAATCAGCCCCAGCATTTT

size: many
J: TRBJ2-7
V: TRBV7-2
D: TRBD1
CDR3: CASSLVSGGFYEQYF
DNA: TGTGCCAGCAGCTTAGTGTCAGGGGGCTTCTACGAGCAGTACTTC

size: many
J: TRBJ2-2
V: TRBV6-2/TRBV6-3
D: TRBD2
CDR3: CASSYSSSGNTGELFF
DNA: TGTGCCAGCAGTTACTCTTCTAGCGGGAACACCGGGGAGCTGTTTTTT

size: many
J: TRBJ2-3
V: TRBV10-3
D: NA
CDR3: CAIRGDWGPPTDTQYF
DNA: TGTGCCATCAGGGGGGATTGGGGGCCACCCACAGATACGCAGTATTTT

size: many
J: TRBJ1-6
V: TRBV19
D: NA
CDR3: CASTEVAISYNSPLHF
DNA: TGTGCCAGTACTGAGGTGGCTATCTCCTATAATTCACCCCTCCACTTT

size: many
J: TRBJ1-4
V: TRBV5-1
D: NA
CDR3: CASSLGGTGEKLFF
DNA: TGCGCCAGCAGCTTGGGAGGAACCGGTGAAAAACTGTTTTTT

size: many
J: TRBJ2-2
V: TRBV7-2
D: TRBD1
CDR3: CASSTRQGFGELFF
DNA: TGTGCCAGCAGCACTCGACAGGGTTTCGGGGAGCTGTTTTTT

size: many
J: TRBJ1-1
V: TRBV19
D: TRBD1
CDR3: CASSPSTGGENTEAFF
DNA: TGTGCCAGTAGTCCCTCGACAGGGGGCGAAAACACTGAAGCTTTCTTT

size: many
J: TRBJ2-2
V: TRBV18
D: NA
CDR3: CASSPLGDGELFF
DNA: TGTGCCAGCTCACCGCTCGGGGACGGGGAGCTGTTTTTT

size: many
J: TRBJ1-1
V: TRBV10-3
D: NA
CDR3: CAISDGMATEAFF
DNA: TGTGCCATCAGTGATGGGATGGCCACTGAAGCTTTCTTT

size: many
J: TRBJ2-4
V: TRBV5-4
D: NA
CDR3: CARGIGLAKNIQYF
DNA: TGTGCCAGGGGTATTGGCCTAGCCAAAAACATTCAGTACTTC

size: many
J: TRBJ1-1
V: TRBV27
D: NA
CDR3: CASRSNTEAFF
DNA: TGTGCCAGCAGGTCGAACACTGAAGCTTTCTTT

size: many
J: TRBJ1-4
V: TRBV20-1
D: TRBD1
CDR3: CSAMPPGRGREKLFF
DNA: TGCAGTGCTATGCCCCCGGGCAGGGGGCGGGAAAAACTGTTTTTT

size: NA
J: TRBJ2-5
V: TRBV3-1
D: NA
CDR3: CASTNTVLGETQYF
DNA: TGTGCCAGCACCAATACAGTCCTGGGGGAGACCCAGTACTTC

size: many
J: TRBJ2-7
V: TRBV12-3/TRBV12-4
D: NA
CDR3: CASSSGQTYEQYF
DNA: TGTGCCAGCAGTTCCGGGCAGACCTACGAGCAGTACTTC

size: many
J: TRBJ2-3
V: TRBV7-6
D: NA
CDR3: CASSLLVSQAQTDTQYF
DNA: TGTGCCAGCAGCTTGCTTGTTAGCCAGGCCCAGACAGATACGCAGTATTTT

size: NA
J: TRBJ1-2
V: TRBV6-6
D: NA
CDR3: CTSRLGGSGYTF
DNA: TGTACCAGCAGGCTTGGGGGCTCTGGCTACACCTTC

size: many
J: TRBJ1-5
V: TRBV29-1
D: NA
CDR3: CSARAPGDNQPQHF
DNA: TGCAGCGCGAGAGCCCCGGGTGATAATCAGCCCCAGCATTTT

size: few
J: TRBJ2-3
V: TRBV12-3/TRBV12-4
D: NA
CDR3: CASSLGGKDTQYF
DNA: TGTGCCAGCAGTTTAGGCGGGAAAGATACGCAGTATTTT

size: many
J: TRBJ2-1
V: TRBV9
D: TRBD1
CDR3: CASSVVGGDGANEQFF
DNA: TGTGCCAGCAGCGTAGTAGGGGGCGATGGGGCGAATGAGCAGTTCTTC

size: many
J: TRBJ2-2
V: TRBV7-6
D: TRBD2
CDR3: CASSSYGTSVGTGGELFF
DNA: TGTGCCAGCAGCTCCTACGGGACTAGCGTCGGGACGGGCGGGGAGCTGTTTTTT

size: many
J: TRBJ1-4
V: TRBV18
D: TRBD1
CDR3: CASSLQRTGSNEKLFF
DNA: TGTGCCAGCTCACTCCAGCGGACAGGCTCGAATGAAAAACTGTTTTTT

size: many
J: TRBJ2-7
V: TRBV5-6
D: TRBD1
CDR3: CASSSTGTGGSYEQYF
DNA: TGTGCCAGCAGCTCTACCGGGACAGGGGGTTCCTACGAGCAGTACTTC

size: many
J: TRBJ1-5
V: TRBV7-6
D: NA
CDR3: CASSPGHGGAQPQHF
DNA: TGTGCCAGCAGCCCAGGACACGGGGGGGCTCAGCCCCAGCATTTT

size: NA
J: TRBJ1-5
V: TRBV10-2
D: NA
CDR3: CASSESSWLAQHF
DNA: TGCGCCAGCAGTGAGTCCTCCTGGTTAGCCCAGCATTTT

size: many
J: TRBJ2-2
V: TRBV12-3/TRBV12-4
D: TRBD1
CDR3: CASNPRDRDNTGELFF
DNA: TGTGCCAGCAATCCTCGGGACAGGGATAACACCGGGGAGCTGTTTTTT

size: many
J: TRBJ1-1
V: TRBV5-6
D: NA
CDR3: CASTLVRLLNTEAFF
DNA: TGTGCCAGCACCTTGGTGAGACTCTTGAACACTGAAGCTTTCTTT

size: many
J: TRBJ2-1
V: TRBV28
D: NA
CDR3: CASSSRKSSYNEQFF
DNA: TGTGCCAGCAGTTCAAGAAAAAGCTCCTACAATGAGCAGTTCTTC

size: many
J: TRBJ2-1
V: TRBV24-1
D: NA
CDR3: CATSDFNNEQFF
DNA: TGTGCCACCAGTGATTTTAACAATGAGCAGTTCTTC

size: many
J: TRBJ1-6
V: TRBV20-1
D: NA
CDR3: CSANNHNSPLHF
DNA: TGCAGTGCTAACAACCATAATTCACCCCTCCACTTT